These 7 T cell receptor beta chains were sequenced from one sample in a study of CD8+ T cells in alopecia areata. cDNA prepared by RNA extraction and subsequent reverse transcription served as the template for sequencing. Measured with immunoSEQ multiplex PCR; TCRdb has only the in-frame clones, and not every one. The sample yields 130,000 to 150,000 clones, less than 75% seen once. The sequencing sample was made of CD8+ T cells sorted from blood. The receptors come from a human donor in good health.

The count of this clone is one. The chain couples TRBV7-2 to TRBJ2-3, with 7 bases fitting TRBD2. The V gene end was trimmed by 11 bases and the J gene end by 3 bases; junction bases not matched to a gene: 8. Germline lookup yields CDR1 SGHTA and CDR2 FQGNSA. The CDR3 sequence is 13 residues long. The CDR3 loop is CAVRDGGTDTQYF. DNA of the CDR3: TGTGCCGTCAGGGACGGGGGGACAGATACGCAGTATTTT.

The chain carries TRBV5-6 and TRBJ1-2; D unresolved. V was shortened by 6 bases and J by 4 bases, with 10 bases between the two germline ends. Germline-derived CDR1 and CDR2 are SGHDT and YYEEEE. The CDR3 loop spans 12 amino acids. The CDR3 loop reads CASTRGVYGYTF. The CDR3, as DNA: TGTGCCAGCACCCGGGGAGTCTATGGCTACACCTTC.

The CDR3: CASSEVTDTQYF. CDR3 bases: TGTGCCAGCAGTGAAGTAACAGATACGCAGTATTTT. The chain links TRBV2 to TRBJ2-3, with D unclear. V gave up 1 base and J gave up 3 bases, with 2 bases separating them. Germline V gene data show CDR1 as SNHLY and CDR2 as FYNNEI. This CDR3 has 12 residues. Using reference TRBV2 and TRBJ2-3 for the parts outside the CDR3, the full variable domain is EPEVTQTPSHQVTQMGQEVILRCVPISNHLYFYWYRQILGQKVEFLVSFYNNEISEKSEIFDDQFSVERPDGSNFTLKIRSTKLEDSAMYFCASSEVTDTQYFGPGTRLTVL.

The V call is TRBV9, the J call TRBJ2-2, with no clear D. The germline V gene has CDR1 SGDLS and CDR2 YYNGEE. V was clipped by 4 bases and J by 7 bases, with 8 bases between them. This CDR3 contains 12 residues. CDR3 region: CASSMRGGELFF. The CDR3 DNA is TGTGCCAGCAGCATGCGTGGCGGGGAGCTGTTTTTT.

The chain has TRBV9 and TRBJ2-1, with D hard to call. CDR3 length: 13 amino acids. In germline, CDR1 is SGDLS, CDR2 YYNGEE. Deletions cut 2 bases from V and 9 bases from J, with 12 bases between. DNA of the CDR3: TGTGCCAGCAGCGTCCCTATGGATGGTGAGCAGTTCTTC. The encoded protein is CASSVPMDGEQFF.

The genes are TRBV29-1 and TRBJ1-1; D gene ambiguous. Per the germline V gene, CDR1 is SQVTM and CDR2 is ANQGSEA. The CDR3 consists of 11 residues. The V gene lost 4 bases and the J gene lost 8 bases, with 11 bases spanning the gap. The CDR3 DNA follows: TGCAGCGTTGTGGAGGGTGGGGAAGCTTTCTTT. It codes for CSVVEGGEAFF.

The DNA of the CDR3 is TGCGCCAGCAGCCTGGACAGGGGAAACAATGAGCAGTTCTTC. Protein product: CASSLDRGNNEQFF. This chain links TRBV4-1 with TRBJ2-1, with 9 bases that match TRBD1. The CDR3 is 14 residues long. Germline V lookup: CDR1 MGHRA, CDR2 YSYEKL. Trimming took 4 bases from V and 5 from J; bases not matched to a gene: 3.